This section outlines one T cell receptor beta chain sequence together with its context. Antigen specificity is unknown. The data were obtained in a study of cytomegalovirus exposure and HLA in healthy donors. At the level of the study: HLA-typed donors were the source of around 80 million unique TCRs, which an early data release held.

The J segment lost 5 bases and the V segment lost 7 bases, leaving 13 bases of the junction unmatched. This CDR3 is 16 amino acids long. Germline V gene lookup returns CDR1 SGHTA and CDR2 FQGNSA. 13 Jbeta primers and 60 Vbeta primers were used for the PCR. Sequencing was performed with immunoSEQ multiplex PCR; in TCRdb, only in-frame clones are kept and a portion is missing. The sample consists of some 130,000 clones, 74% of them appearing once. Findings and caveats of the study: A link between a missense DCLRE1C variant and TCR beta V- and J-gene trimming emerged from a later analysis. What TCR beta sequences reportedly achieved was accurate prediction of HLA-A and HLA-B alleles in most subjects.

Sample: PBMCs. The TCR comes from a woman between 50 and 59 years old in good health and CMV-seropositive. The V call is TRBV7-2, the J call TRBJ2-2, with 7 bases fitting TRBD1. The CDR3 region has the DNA TGTGCCAGCACCCCGGACAGGCGGGCGAGAACCGGGGAGCTGTTTTTT. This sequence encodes CASTPDRRARTGELFF.